Reported below is one TCR beta chain. This clone has only one observation. Its antigen remains unidentified. Base qualities are not at hand, and no much larger clone is one base apart. The immunoSEQ Assay, a bias-controlled multiplex PCR, was used to amplify TCRbeta CDR3 regions from genomic DNA. Per the authors' processing: Nucleated cell counts per sample were estimated from amplification of reference gene primers within the assay. To quantify the absolute abundance of each unique TCRbeta CDR3 rearrangement, sequence reads were collapsed and filtered. For each sample, productive Simpson clonality was calculated by taking the square root of Simpson's diversity index across productive rearrangements. The table was pulled from immuneACCESS by TCRdb, which kept in-frame rearrangements only. Such tables lose some clones; where checked, under half of the loss comes from unresolved V genes, and the rest has no known cause. V and J calls and clone size are given by that table; D and trimming were obtained from the DNA. In this sample the table shows fewer than 350,000 clones, about 90% of which occur a single time. The top ten hold approximately 1% of the sample.

Participants in the prospective study were aged 18 to 89 years, lived in 24 United States geographic areas, and enrolled through a virtual design. In the prospective study, participants were assigned to cohorts based on the clinical history participants reported in a screening survey and a study questionnaire. Exposed participants had been in contact with someone with a PCR-confirmed or clinician-diagnosed COVID-19 case within 2 weeks of study entry. Mobile phlebotomists in the prospective study collected whole blood, serum and a nasopharyngeal or oropharyngeal swab from every participant. Additional blood draws and questionnaires over an approximately 2-month period could optionally be provided by prospective study participants. Before DNA extraction, prospective study blood samples were shipped either frozen or at room temperature. This entry comes from a study of blood T cell repertoires in COVID-19 (dated by TCRdb to 2020 to 2021). About the investigation overall: Samples covering the acute and convalescent phases of COVID-19 were provided by collaborators in the United States, Italy and Spain. The material from the prospective study consisted of cDNA or gDNA derived from T cells, B-cell-depleted T cells, or PBMCs. Deeply sampled blood TCRbeta repertoires from subjects exposed to, actively infected with, or recovered from COVID-19 were included in the dataset. The repertoires were made available in a free public database intended to serve as a resource for research on the immune response to SARS-CoV-2. Samples were obtained from the ongoing ImmuneRACE study (first 160 participants) and from 950 to 1,500 subjects provided by 6 global collaborators. The sample metadata nearly always contained a de-identified subject ID, COVID-19 status, age in years and sex. HLA class I and class II types, where available, came from metadata supplied by the sample provider rather than from assay-based typing. Points the paper makes about the study in general: The amount of clinical and demographic metadata varied by source and participant and was provided uncurated.

CDR1 and CDR2, looked up from the germline V gene (reference sequence), are MNHEY and SMNVEV. Trimmed from V: 3 bases; trimmed from J: 9 bases; junction bases lacking a gene match: 11. From cysteine to phenylalanine, the CDR3 is 15 amino acids long. Only the CDR3 region is kept as DNA, spanning 45 bases read in frame from base 1. The source is a woman under 40 who had been exposed to COVID-19. Recombination linked TRBV27 to TRBJ2-1, with 7 junctional bases fitting TRBD2. The sample consisted of PBMCs or T cells enriched from blood (not recorded which). The nucleotide sequence is TGTGCCAGCAGTTTGCCTAGTGCGGGAGTGGGTGAGCAGTTCTTC. This is translated as CASSLPSAGVGEQFF.